The source of this T cell receptor beta chain is a study of radiation and T cells in renal cell carcinoma. V was trimmed by 0 bases and J by 7 bases, leaving 12 bases between them. The CDR3 has 15 residues. The germline gives CDR1 MRHNA, CDR2 SNTAGT. Sequencing used immunoSEQ multiplex PCR; TCRdb keeps in-frame clones, though not all of them. Found here are about 130,000 clones, approximately 90% of them singletons; the top ten hold around 6%. The sample's time point: blood 2 weeks post-SBRT. The treatment: 15 Gy SBRT to primary tumor, nephrectomy 4 weeks later. Radiation-treated patients gave blood at baseline, week 2 and week 4.

Material: blood, obtained from a patient whose treatment included radiotherapy and nephrectomy. The genes are TRBV6-4 and TRBJ2-2; D unresolved. This TCR came from a woman in her 70s with renal cell carcinoma. CDR3 sequence reads: CASSDSVGVRGELFF. CDR3 nucleotide sequence: TGTGCCAGCAGTGACTCAGTGGGCGTCCGCGGGGAGCTGTTTTTT.